This passage covers 32 T cell receptor beta chains from one sample sequenced in a study of cytomegalovirus exposure and HLA in healthy donors. PCR involved 60 Vbeta and 13 Jbeta primers. Sequencing used immunoSEQ multiplex PCR; TCRdb keeps in-frame clones, though not all of them. The sample contains about 100,000 clones, around 67% of which appear only once. The sequencing sample was made of PBMCs. These receptor sequences come from a woman between 35 and 50 years old in good health and CMV-seropositive.

This clone has only one observation. The chain links TRBV30 to TRBJ2-3, with D possibly TRBD2 on 6 matching bases. The V end was cut by 6 bases, the J end by 6 bases, with 13 bases between. The CDR3 has 12 residues. Germline V CDR1 and CDR2: GTSNPN, SVGIG (reference sequence). The DNA of the CDR3 is TGTGCCTGCACGTGGGCGGGGGATACGCAGTATTTT. Amino acid sequence: CACTWAGDTQYF.

The chain uses TRBV4-2 and TRBJ2-5; D might be TRBD1 (6 bases). Germline CDR1 is LGHNA and CDR2 is YNFKEQ. The ends were cut back, 0 bases at V and 5 bases at J, with 13 bases in the middle. This CDR3 is 15 amino acids long. The CDR3, as DNA: TGTGCCAGCAGCCAAGATTGGGGGACATCGGAGACCCAGTACTTC. Its protein is CASSQDWGTSETQYF.

The chain's CDR3 is CASSLNRREQETQYF. The CDR3 nucleotides are TGTGCCAGCAGTTTGAACCGAAGAGAACAAGAGACCCAGTACTTC. This chain uses TRBV6-6 with TRBJ2-5; no definite D call. Trimming removed 4 bases from V and 2 bases from J, with 14 bases in between. Germline-derived CDR1 and CDR2 are MNHNY and SVGAGI (reference sequence). The CDR3 totals 15 residues.

The V gene is TRBV6-1, the J gene TRBJ1-1, with D possibly matching TRBD1 (6 bases). The CDR3 has 13 residues. Germline assignment: CDR1 MNHNS and CDR2 SASEGT. Deletions cut 5 bases from V and 9 bases from J, with 16 bases between. CDR3 protein: CASSRGQYSKAFF. The CDR3 nucleotides read TGTGCCAGCAGTCGTGGACAGTACTCGAAAGCTTTCTTT.

V and J are TRBV9 and TRBJ2-5; TRBD2 matches at 10 bases. CDR1 is SGDLS and CDR2 is YYNGEE in the germline V gene. V dropped 4 bases and J dropped 4; count of bases not matched to a gene: 4. This CDR3 spans 14 amino acids. The CDR3 nucleotides read TGTGCCAGCAGCTCAGCGGGGGGGGCAGAGACCCAGTACTTC. Translated, it gives CASSSAGGAETQYF.

This chain joins TRBV10-3 and TRBJ1-1; maybe TRBD1 (5 bases). Germline V gene lookup returns CDR1 ENHRY and CDR2 SYGVKD. The CDR3 spans 12 residues. V was trimmed by 3 bases and J by 5 bases, leaving 7 bases between them. For the CDR3, the DNA is TGTGCCATCAGTGAATCAGGGACTGAAGCTTTCTTT. Its protein is CAISESGTEAFF.

The count of this clone is one. The rearrangement uses TRBV28 and TRBJ1-2; 7 nucleotides align to TRBD1. J was trimmed by 4 bases and V by 8 bases; bases with no gene match: 10. Germline V gene lookup returns CDR1 MDHEN and CDR2 SYDVKM. This CDR3 comprises 14 residues. The CDR3 loop is CASETGAWGYGYTF. The CDR3 nucleotides read TGTGCCAGCGAAACAGGGGCGTGGGGCTATGGCTACACCTTC.

This clone came up a few times. The chain combines TRBV6-5 with TRBJ2-3, with D uncertain. The germline gives CDR1 MNHEY, CDR2 SVGAGI. The CDR3 length is 12 residues. Trimming stripped 5 bases from V and 6 bases from J, with 9 bases between. The CDR3 DNA follows: TGTGCCAGCAGTGAGATGATGGATACGCAGTATTTT. This sequence encodes CASSEMMDTQYF.

The V gene is TRBV7-9, the J gene TRBJ1-6; 8 nucleotides match TRBD1. The germline V gene has CDR1 SEHNR and CDR2 FQNEAQ (reference sequence). With 3 bases clipped from V and 6 bases from J, the junction kept 7 bases outside the gene matches. This CDR3 is 16 amino acids long. This CDR3 reads CASSFGPTGGNSPLHF. The CDR3 nucleotides read TGTGCCAGCAGCTTCGGCCCCACAGGGGGTAATTCACCCCTCCACTTT.

The gene calls are TRBV7-9 and TRBJ1-2; 8 bases map to TRBD1. The germline CDR1 and CDR2 sequences are SEHNR and FQNEAQ (reference sequence). J lost 1 base, V lost 4 bases, and 11 bases had no gene match. The CDR3 is made up of 17 amino acids. The CDR3 loop reads CASSSRSATGVNYGYTF. The CDR3 nucleotides are TGTGCCAGCAGCTCCCGATCGGCGACAGGGGTTAACTATGGCTACACCTTC.

This clone showed up just a few times. The V gene is TRBV2, the J gene TRBJ2-7, with 9 bases that match TRBD1. The CDR3 length is 14 residues. The J segment lost 3 bases and the V segment lost 7 bases, leaving 7 bases of the junction unmatched. CDR1 and CDR2 (germline): SNHLY, FYNNEI. CDR3 bases: TGTGCCAGCATAGGAGGGACAGGGTTCTACGAGCAGTACTTC. The encoded protein is CASIGGTGFYEQYF.

The V and J genes are TRBV6-5 and TRBJ2-1; 9 bases match TRBD2. The CDR3 totals 15 residues. V gave up 5 bases and J gave up 4 bases; unmatched junction bases: 6. Germline assignment: CDR1 MNHEY and CDR2 SVGAGI. In DNA, the CDR3 is TGTGCCAGCAGTCCCCTAGCGGGGCCTTACAATGAGCAGTTCTTC. Its translation is CASSPLAGPYNEQFF.

This clone was seen a few times. The V call is TRBV10-1, the J call TRBJ1-1, with TRBD1 matching 9 bases. CDR1 and CDR2 (germline): WNHNN, SYGVQD (reference sequence). Losses at the gene ends were 0 bases for V and 4 bases for J; bases not matched to a gene: 3. The CDR3 runs 15 residues. This chain's CDR3 is CASSESGTGSTEAFF. Here the CDR3 DNA reads TGCGCCAGCAGTGAGTCCGGGACAGGGAGCACTGAAGCTTTCTTT.

This chain joins TRBV29-1 and TRBJ2-1; 7 bases are shared with TRBD1. This CDR3 comprises 11 residues. Trimming cost V 5 bases and J 8 bases; bases outside gene matches: 3. Germline V CDR1 and CDR2: SQVTM, ANQGSEA. The CDR3, as DNA: TGCAGCGTTCCTCAGGGGGATGAGCAGTTCTTC. Residues: CSVPQGDEQFF.

The chain uses TRBV5-1 and TRBJ2-1; 9 bases map to TRBD2. The length of the CDR3 is 16 residues. The ends lost 4 bases at V and 4 bases at J; junction bases unmatched: 9. Looked up from germline, CDR1 is SGHRS and CDR2 is YFSETQ. In DNA, the CDR3 is TGCGCCAGCAGCCCAAGTAGCGGGGGTGTTTACAATGAGCAGTTCTTC. This sequence encodes CASSPSSGGVYNEQFF.

This chain connects TRBV27 to TRBJ1-6; D is possibly TRBD1 (5 bases). The CDR3 totals 12 residues. In germline, CDR1 is MNHEY, CDR2 SMNVEV (reference sequence). The V end was cut by 5 bases, the J end by 13 bases, with 12 bases between. The CDR3 nucleotides are TGTGCCAGCAGTGGCGGGGCGAGGCCCCTCCACTTT. Residues: CASSGGARPLHF.

V and J are TRBV30 and TRBJ2-7, with a tentative D call TRBD1 (6 bases). Trimming left V 3 bases short and J 3 bases short, with 12 bases between. Germline loops: CDR1 GTSNPN, CDR2 SVGIG (reference sequence). The CDR3 consists of 13 residues. This CDR3 reads CAWRPPTGYEQYF. The CDR3 DNA reads TGTGCCTGGAGACCTCCGACAGGCTACGAGCAGTACTTC.

This clone was seen a single time. The J gene is TRBJ2-7, the V gene TRBV6-4; D uncertain. V was clipped by 6 bases and J by 1 base, with 16 bases between them. The CDR3 covers 15 residues. Germline lookup yields CDR1 MRHNA and CDR2 SNTAGT. The chain's CDR3 is CASRGDTYCSYEQYF. Written as DNA, the CDR3 is TGTGCCAGCAGGGGCGACACCTACTGTTCCTACGAGCAGTACTTC.

The V gene is TRBV7-2, the J gene TRBJ2-2, with 11 nucleotides matching TRBD2. Germline V CDR1 and CDR2: SGHTA, FQGNSA. The V and J ends lost 0 bases and 0 bases, in that order; junction bases with no gene match: 6. The length of the CDR3 is 19 residues. This chain's CDR3 is CASSLASSGGLTNTGELFF. In DNA, the CDR3 is TGTGCCAGCAGCTTAGCGTCTAGCGGGGGGCTCACGAACACCGGGGAGCTGTTTTTT.

The gene calls are TRBV5-1 and TRBJ1-4, with TRBD1 identical over 9 bases. This CDR3 region has 15 residues. V dropped 2 bases and J dropped 7; count of bases not matched to a gene: 6. Germline V lookup: CDR1 SGHRS, CDR2 YFSETQ. CDR3 protein: CASSFTQGAGEKLFF. CDR3 bases: TGCGCCAGCAGCTTTACACAGGGGGCAGGTGAAAAACTGTTTTTT.

This clone was counted only a few times. The chain recombines TRBV10-2 with TRBJ2-7; maybe TRBD2 (6 bases). Trimming took off 6 bases at V and 2 bases at J, with 14 bases between the two ends. Germline assignment: CDR1 WSHSY and CDR2 SAAADI. There are 14 residues in the CDR3. The CDR3 sequence: CASSLGGNTYEQYF. The CDR3 DNA follows: TGCGCCAGCAGCCTCGGGGGAAATACCTACGAGCAGTACTTC.

This clone was counted only a few times. V usage is TRBV7-2 and J usage is TRBJ1-2; 7 bases agree with TRBD1. V dropped 3 bases and J dropped 7; count of bases not matched to a gene: 5. The germline CDR1 and CDR2 sequences are SGHTA and FQGNSA. The CDR3 spans 13 residues. CDR3 DNA: TGTGCCAGCAGCTTGACAGGGTTGAGTGGCTACACCTTC. This encodes CASSLTGLSGYTF.

This clone has only a few counts. The V gene is TRBV10-2, the J gene TRBJ2-2, with 8 bases lining up with TRBD1. CDR3 length: 14 amino acids. Germline-derived CDR1 and CDR2 are WSHSY and SAAADI. J was trimmed by 1 base and V by 10 bases; bases with no gene match: 5. CDR3 sequence (DNA): TGCGCCACCCGGGACAGGCTGAACACCGGGGAGCTGTTTTTT. This encodes CATRDRLNTGELFF.

V gene TRBV5-1 combines with J gene TRBJ2-2; D remains unclear. The CDR3 has 15 amino acids. The germline gives CDR1 SGHRS, CDR2 YFSETQ. Trimming took off 0 bases at V and 0 bases at J, with 6 bases between the two ends. In DNA, the CDR3 is TGCGCCAGCAGCTTGGATACAGCGAACACCGGGGAGCTGTTTTTT. Its translation: CASSLDTANTGELFF.

In DNA, the CDR3 is TGTGCCTGGAAATTCAAGTCTCGGGATACGCAGTATTTT. This gives the protein CAWKFKSRDTQYF. This chain connects TRBV30 to TRBJ2-3; D call uncertain. Germline values: CDR1 GTSNPN, CDR2 SVGIG (reference sequence). V shed 4 bases and J shed 6 bases, with 14 bases lying between them. This CDR3 contains 13 residues.

The CDR3 DNA reads TGTGCCAGCAGCACTAGCGGGGGGCGGTACAATGAGCAGTTCTTC. Translation: CASSTSGGRYNEQFF. The rearrangement links TRBV7-8 to TRBJ2-1, with 12 nucleotides matching TRBD2. The CDR3 runs to 15 residues. After removal of 5 bases from V and 4 bases from J, the junction contained 3 bases not matched to a gene. CDR1 and CDR2 from the germline V gene are SGHVS and FQNEAQ.

V is TRBV7-8 and J is TRBJ2-7, with 9 bases fitting TRBD1. Germline lookup yields CDR1 SGHVS and CDR2 FQNEAQ. CDR3 length: 14 amino acids. Trimming cost V 3 bases and J 6 bases; bases outside gene matches: 6. CDR3 nucleotides: TGTGCCAGCAGCTTCGGACAGGGGCTGGGCGAGCAGTACTTC. Translated: CASSFGQGLGEQYF.

This rearrangement joins TRBV4-1 to TRBJ1-2; tentatively, D is TRBD1 (5 bases). This CDR3 comprises 17 residues. Germline V gene lookup returns CDR1 MGHRA and CDR2 YSYEKL. The V gene lost 0 bases and the J gene lost 2 bases, with 16 bases spanning the gap. The CDR3 reads CASSQDSGRMINYGYTF. Here the CDR3 DNA reads TGCGCCAGCAGCCAAGACTCAGGGCGGATGATAAACTATGGCTACACCTTC.

The CDR3 protein is CASRGLAGAYNEQFF. As DNA, the CDR3 is TGTGCCAGCAGAGGACTAGCGGGCGCCTACAATGAGCAGTTCTTC. The genes are TRBV2 and TRBJ2-1, with TRBD2 matching 11 bases. From germline, CDR1 is SNHLY and CDR2 FYNNEI. Losses at the gene ends were 6 bases for V and 2 bases for J; bases not matched to a gene: 3. This CDR3 has 15 residues.

This clone was recorded a few times. This chain joins TRBV2 and TRBJ1-1, with D perhaps TRBD1 (5 bases). V lost 3 bases and J 2 bases, leaving 7 bases between the germline ends. The CDR3 is 13 residues long. In germline, CDR1 is SNHLY, CDR2 FYNNEI. CDR3 sequence: CASSEGPNTEAFF. CDR3 in DNA: TGTGCCAGCAGTGAGGGGCCAAACACTGAAGCTTTCTTT.

This clone was picked up a small number of times. The CDR3 nucleotides read TGTGCCAGCAGCCCTACAGGGCTCTATGGCTACACCTTC. As protein: CASSPTGLYGYTF. This rearrangement joins TRBV5-4 to TRBJ1-2; a weak D match, TRBD1 (6 bases). Germline V CDR1 and CDR2: SGHNT, YYREEE (reference sequence). Trimming shortened V by 4 bases and J by 4 bases, and 11 bases separated the two germline ends. The CDR3 covers 13 residues.

The chain has TRBV27 and TRBJ1-5; D is possibly TRBD1 (5 bases). CDR3 size: 14 residues. Germline V gene data show CDR1 as MNHEY and CDR2 as SMNVEV (reference sequence). Trimming cost V 2 bases and J 5 bases, with 10 bases left between them. CDR3 sequence reads: CASSLTRADQPQHF. In nucleotides, the CDR3 is TGTGCCAGCAGTTTAACCAGGGCGGATCAGCCCCAGCATTTT.